The T cell receptor (beta chain) described here comes from a study of T cells in Graves' hyperthyroidism and ophthalmopathy. The study, taken as a whole, reports: The majority of expanded thyroid clonotypes above 0.001 also appeared in blood.

Germline V CDR1 and CDR2: SEHNR, FQNEAQ (reference sequence). The CDR3 spans 17 residues. Trimming cost V 1 base and J 6 bases, with 21 bases left between them. Patients having uncontrolled infection, another autoimmune disease, pregnancy or lactation were not included. Diagnosis rested on symptoms, serum thyroxine and TRAb, thyroid ultrasound, and orbital computed tomography. RNA transcripts yielded amplified TCR beta CDR3 regions. During a first-round RT-PCR of the TCR CDR3, the HTBI primer set was used. TCRdb re-called the multiplex PCR reads through MiXCR, storing one row per CDR3 protein. Here the sample spans about 540,000 distinct CDR3 sequences, just over 45% being singletons. In regard to this clonotype: No antigen is known for it.

The source of this sequence is a woman under 30 with Graves' hyperthyroidism. Sequenced sample: peripheral blood or thyroid tissue (not recorded which). The chain recombines TRBV7-9 with TRBJ1-2, with D maybe TRBD1 (6 bases). Here the CDR3 DNA reads TGTGCCAGCAGCTTAGAGTTGGTTGGCAGGGGAAGAGATGGCTACACCTTC. Translation gives CASSLELVGRGRDGYTF.